This T cell receptor beta chain was identified during a study of shared clonotypes between healthy human individuals. The study's findings and limits: What limited the represented genetic and exposure-history diversity was the small number of donors. Generation probabilities were higher for clonotypes shared across all four sorted-subset donors than for unshared ones.

The study ran the assay at deep level. Template for every sorted-subset replicate PCR totaled about 200 ng DNA, tens of thousands of T cell genomes. This table comes from immunoSEQ multiplex PCR, and its TCRdb copy is limited to in-frame clones, with some not included. The sample carries about 700,000 clones, around 74% recorded once. Trimming shortened V by 7 bases and J by 6 bases, and 18 bases separated the two germline ends. The CDR3 is 15 residues long. Per the germline V gene, CDR1 is LNHDA and CDR2 is SQIVND (reference sequence). In the case of this clone: Its antigen remains unidentified.

V usage is TRBV19 and J usage is TRBJ2-2, with D perhaps TRBD1 or TRBD2 (5 bases each). This TCR was sampled from a woman in her 30s in good health. The sequenced sample was memory CD4+ T cells sorted from blood. Regarding subset: CD45RA-negative fraction. The CDR3 here is CASKSGTRIPGELFF. As DNA, the CDR3 is TGTGCCAGTAAGTCCGGGACCAGGATTCCCGGGGAGCTGTTTTTT.